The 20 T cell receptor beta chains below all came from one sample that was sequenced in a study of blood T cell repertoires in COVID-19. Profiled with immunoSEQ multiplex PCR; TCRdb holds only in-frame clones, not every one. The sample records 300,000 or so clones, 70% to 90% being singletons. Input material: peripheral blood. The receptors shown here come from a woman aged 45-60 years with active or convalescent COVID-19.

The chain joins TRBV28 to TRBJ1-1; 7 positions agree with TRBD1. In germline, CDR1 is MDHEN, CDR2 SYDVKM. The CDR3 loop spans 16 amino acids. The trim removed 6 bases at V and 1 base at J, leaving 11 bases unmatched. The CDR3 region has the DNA TGTGCCAGCAGCCCCCCGCAGGGGGGAGGGAACACTGAAGCTTTCTTT. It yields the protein CASSPPQGGGNTEAFF.

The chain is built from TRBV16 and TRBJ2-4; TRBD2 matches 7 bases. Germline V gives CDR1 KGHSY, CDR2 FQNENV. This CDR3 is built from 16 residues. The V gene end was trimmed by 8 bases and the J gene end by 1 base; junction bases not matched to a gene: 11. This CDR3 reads CASSPLGEGAKNIQYF. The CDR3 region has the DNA TGTGCCAGCTCTCCCTTAGGGGAGGGGGCCAAAAACATTCAGTACTTC. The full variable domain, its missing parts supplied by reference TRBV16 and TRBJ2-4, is GEEVAQTPKHLVRGEGQKAKLYCAPIKGHSYVFWYQQVLKNEFKFLISFQNENVFDETGMPKERFSAKCLPNSPCSLEIQATKLEDSAVYFCASSPLGEGAKNIQYFGAGTRLSVL.

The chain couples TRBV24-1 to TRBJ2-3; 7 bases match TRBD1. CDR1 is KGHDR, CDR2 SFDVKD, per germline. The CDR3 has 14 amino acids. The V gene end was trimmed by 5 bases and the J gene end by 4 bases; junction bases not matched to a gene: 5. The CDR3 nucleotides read TGTGCCACCAGTGCCAGGGGGAACGCAGATACGCAGTATTTT. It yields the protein CATSARGNADTQYF.

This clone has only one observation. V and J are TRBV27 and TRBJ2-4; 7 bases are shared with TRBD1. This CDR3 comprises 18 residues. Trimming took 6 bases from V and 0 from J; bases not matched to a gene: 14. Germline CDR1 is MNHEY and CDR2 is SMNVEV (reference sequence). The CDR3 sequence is CASRLVYRGTPAKNIQYF. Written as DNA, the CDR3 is TGTGCCAGCAGGCTGGTCTACAGGGGAACCCCAGCCAAAAACATTCAGTACTTC.

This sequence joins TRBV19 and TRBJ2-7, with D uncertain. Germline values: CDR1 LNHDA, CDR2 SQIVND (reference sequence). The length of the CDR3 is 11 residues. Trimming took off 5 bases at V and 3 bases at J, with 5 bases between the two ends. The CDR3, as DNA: TGTGCCAGTAGTTCCAACTACGAGCAGTACTTC. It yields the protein CASSSNYEQYF. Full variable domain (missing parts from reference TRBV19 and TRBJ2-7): DGGITQSPKYLFRKEGQNVTLSCEQNLNHDAMYWYRQDPGQGLRLIYYSQIVNDFQKGDIAEGYSVSREKKESFPLTVTSAQKNPTAFYLCASSSNYEQYFGPGTRLTVT.

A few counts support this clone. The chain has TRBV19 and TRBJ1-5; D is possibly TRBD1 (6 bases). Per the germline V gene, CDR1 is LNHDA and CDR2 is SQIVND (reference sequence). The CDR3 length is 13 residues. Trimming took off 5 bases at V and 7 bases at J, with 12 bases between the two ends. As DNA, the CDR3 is TGTGCCAGTAGTTCACAGGGAGAGCAGCCCCAGCATTTT. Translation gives CASSSQGEQPQHF.

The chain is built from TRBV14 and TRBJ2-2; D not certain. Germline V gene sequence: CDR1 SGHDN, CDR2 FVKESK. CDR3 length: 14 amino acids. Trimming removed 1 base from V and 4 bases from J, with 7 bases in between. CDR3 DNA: TGTGCCAGCAGCCAAGTTAGAAGCACCGGGGAGCTGTTTTTT. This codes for CASSQVRSTGELFF.

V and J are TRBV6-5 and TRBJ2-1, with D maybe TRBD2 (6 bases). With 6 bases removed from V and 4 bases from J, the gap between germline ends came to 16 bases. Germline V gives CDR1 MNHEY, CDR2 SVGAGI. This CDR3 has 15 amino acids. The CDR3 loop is CASSKEGSTYNEQFF. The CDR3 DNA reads TGTGCCAGCAGCAAGGAGGGCTCCACATACAATGAGCAGTTCTTC.

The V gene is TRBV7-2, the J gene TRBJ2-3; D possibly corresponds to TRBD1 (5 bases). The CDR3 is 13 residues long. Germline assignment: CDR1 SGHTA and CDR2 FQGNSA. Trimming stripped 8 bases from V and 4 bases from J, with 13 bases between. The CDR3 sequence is CASLNQGADTQYF. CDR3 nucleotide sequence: TGTGCCAGCTTAAATCAGGGCGCAGATACGCAGTATTTT.

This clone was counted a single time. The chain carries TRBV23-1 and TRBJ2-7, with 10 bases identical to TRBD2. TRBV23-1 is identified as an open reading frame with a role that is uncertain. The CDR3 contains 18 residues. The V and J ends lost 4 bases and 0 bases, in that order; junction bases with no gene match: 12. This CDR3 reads CASSPVGLAGVSSYEQYF. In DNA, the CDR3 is TGCGCCAGCAGTCCGGTCGGCCTAGCGGGGGTAAGCTCCTACGAGCAGTACTTC.

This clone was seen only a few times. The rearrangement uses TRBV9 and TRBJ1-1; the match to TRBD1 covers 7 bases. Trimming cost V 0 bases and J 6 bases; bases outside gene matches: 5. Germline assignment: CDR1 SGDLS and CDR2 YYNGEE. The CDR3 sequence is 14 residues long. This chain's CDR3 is CASSVGGGASEAFF. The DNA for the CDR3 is TGTGCCAGCAGCGTAGGAGGGGGCGCTTCTGAAGCTTTCTTT.

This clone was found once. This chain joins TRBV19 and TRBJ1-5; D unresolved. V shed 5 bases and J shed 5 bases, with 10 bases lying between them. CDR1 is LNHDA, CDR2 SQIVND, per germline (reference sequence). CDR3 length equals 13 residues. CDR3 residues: CASSGAGYQPQHF. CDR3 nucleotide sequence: TGTGCCAGTAGTGGCGCAGGTTATCAGCCCCAGCATTTT.

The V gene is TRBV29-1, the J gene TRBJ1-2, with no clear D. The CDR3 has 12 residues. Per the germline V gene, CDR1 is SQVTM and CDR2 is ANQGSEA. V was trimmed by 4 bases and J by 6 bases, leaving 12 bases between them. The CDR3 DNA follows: TGCAGCGTTGTGTACCGGGATGATGGCTACACCTTC. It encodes CSVVYRDDGYTF.

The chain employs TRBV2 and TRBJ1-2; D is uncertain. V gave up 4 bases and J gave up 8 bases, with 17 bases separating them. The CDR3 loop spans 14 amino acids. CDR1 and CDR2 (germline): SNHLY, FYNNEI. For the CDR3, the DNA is TGTGCCAGCAGTGTAGCGAGGGCCTATGACGGCTACACCTTC. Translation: CASSVARAYDGYTF.

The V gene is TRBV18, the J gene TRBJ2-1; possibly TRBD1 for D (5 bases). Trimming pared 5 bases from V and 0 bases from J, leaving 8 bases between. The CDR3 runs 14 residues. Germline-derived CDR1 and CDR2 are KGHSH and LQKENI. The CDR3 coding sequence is TGTGCCAGCTCAAAGACAGACTCCTACAATGAGCAGTTCTTC. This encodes CASSKTDSYNEQFF. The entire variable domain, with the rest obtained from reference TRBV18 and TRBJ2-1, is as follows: NAGVMQNPRHLVRRRGQEARLRCSPMKGHSHVYWYRQLPEEGLKFMVYLQKENIIDESGMPKERFSAEFPKEGPSILRIQQVVRGDSAAYFCASSKTDSYNEQFFGPGTRLTVL.

In DNA form, the CDR3 reads TGTGCCAGCAGTGCACAGGGTCCAACGAACACCGGGGAGCTGTTTTTT. It encodes CASSAQGPTNTGELFF. V usage is TRBV6-4 and J usage is TRBJ2-2; possibly TRBD1 for D (6 bases). The CDR3 is 16 amino acids. Trimming left V 4 bases short and J 0 bases short, with 12 bases between. The V gene's germline CDR1 is MRHNA and CDR2 SNTAGT.

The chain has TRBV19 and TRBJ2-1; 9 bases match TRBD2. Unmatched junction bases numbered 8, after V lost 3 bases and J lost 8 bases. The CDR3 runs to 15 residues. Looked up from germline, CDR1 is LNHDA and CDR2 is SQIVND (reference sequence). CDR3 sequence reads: CASSMAGGPGDEQFF. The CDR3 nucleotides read TGTGCCAGTAGTATGGCGGGAGGGCCAGGCGATGAGCAGTTCTTC.

CDR3 in amino acids: CATAAYMGEDTQYF. DNA for the CDR3: TGTGCCACCGCAGCGTATATGGGTGAAGATACGCAGTATTTT. The rearrangement uses TRBV27 and TRBJ2-3, with D hard to call. Trimming pared 10 bases from V and 5 bases from J, leaving 19 bases between. The CDR3 spans 14 residues. Germline values: CDR1 MNHEY, CDR2 SMNVEV (reference sequence).

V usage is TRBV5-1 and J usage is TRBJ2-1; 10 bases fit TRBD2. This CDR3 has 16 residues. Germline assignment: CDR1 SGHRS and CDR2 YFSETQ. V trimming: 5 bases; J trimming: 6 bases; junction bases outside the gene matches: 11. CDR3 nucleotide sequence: TGCGCCAGCAGACTTTCTCTAGCGGGAGTTTCCAATGAGCAGTTCTTC. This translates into CASRLSLAGVSNEQFF.

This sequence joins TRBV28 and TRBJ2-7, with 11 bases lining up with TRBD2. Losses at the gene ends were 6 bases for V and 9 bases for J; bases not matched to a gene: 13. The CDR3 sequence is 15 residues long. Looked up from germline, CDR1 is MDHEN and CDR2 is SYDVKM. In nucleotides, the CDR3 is TGTGCCAGCAGATTCCTAGCGGGAGGTCAAGGATGGCAGTACTTC. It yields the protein CASRFLAGGQGWQYF.